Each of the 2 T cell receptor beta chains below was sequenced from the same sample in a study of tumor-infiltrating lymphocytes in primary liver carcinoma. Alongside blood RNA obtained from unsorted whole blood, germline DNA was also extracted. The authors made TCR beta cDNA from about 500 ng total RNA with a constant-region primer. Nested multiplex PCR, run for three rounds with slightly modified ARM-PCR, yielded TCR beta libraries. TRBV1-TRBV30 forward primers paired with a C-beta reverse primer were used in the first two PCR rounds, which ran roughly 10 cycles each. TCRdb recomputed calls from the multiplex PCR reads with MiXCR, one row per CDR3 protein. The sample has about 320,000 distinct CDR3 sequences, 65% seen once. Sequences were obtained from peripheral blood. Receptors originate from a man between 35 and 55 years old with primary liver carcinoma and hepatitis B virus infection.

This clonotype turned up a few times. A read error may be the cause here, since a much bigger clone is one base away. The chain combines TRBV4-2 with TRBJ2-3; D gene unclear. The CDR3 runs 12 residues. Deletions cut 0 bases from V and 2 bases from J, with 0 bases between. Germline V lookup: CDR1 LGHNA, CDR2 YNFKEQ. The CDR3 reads CASSQDTDTQYF. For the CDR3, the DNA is TGTGCCAGCAGCCAAGACACAGATACGCAGTATTTT.

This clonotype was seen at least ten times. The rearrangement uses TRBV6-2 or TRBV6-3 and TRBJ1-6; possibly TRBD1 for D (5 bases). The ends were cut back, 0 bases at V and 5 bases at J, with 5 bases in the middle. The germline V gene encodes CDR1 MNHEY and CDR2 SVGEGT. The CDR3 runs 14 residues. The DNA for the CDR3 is TGTGCCAGCAGTTACTCGACAGATAATTCACCCCTCCACTTT. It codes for CASSYSTDNSPLHF.